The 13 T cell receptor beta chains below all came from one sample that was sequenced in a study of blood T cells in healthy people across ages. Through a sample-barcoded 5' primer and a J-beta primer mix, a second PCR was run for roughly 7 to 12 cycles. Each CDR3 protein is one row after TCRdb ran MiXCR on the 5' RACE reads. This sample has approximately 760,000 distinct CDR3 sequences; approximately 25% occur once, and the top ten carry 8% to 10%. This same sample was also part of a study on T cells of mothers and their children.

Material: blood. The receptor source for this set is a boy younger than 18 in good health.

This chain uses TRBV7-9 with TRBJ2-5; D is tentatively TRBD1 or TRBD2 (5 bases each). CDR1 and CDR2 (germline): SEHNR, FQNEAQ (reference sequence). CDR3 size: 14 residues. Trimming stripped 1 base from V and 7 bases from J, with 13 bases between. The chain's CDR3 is CASSLVGPEGTQYF. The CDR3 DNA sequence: TGTGCCAGCAGCTTAGTGGGACCTGAGGGGACCCAGTACTTC.

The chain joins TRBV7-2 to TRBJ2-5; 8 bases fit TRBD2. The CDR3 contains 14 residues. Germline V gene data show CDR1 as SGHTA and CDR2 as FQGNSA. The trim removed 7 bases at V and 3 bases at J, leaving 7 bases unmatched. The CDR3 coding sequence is TGTGCCAGCAAACGAGGGCGGGGGGAAGAGACCCAGTACTTC. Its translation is CASKRGRGEETQYF.

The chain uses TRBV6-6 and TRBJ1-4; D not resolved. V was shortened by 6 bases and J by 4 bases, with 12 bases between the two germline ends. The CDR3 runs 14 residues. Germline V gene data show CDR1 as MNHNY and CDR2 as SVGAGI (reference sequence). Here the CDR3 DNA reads TGTGCCAGCAGAAAGGGTGGAGATAATGAAAAACTGTTTTTT. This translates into CASRKGGDNEKLFF.

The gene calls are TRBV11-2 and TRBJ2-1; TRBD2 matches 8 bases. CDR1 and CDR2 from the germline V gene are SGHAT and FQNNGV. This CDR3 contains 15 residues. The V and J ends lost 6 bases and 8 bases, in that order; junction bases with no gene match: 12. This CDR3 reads CASRRPGTRFDEQFF. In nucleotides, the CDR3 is TGTGCCAGCAGACGACCCGGGACTAGGTTCGATGAGCAGTTCTTC.

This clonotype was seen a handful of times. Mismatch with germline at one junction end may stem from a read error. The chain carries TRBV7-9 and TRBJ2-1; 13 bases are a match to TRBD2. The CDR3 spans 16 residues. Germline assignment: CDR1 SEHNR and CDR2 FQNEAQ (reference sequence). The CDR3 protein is CASSLTGTSGNNEQFF. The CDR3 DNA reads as TGTGCCAGCAGCTTGACCGGGACTAGCGGGAACAACGAGCAGTTCTTC.

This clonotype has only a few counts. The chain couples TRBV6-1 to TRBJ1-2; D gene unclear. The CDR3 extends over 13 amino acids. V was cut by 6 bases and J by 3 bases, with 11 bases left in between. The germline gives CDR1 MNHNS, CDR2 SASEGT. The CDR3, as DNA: TGTGCCAGCAGAGGACCGCCGCACTATGGCTACACCTTC. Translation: CASRGPPHYGYTF.

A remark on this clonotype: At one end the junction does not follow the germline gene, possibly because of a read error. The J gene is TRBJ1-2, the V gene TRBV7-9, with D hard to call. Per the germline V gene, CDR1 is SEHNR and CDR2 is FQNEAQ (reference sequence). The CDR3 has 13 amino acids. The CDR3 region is CASSALMGYGYPF. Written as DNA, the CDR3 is TGTGCCAGCAGCGCTTTAATGGGATATGGCTACCCCTTC.

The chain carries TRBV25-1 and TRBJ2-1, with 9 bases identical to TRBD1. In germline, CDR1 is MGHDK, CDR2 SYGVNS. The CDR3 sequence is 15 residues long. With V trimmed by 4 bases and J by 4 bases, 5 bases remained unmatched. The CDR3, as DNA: TGTGCCAGCAGTGTTACAGGGGGCTTTTACAATGAGCAGTTCTTC. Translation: CASSVTGGFYNEQFF.

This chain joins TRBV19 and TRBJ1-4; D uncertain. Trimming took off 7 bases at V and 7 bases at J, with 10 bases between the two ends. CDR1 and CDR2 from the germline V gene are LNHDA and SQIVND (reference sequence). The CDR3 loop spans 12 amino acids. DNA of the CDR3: TGTGCCAGTATCGGGCCCGGTGAAAAACTGTTTTTT. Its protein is CASIGPGEKLFF. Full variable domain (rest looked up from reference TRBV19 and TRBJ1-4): DGGITQSPKYLFRKEGQNVTLSCEQNLNHDAMYWYRQDPGQGLRLIYYSQIVNDFQKGDIAEGYSVSREKKESFPLTVTSAQKNPTAFYLCASIGPGEKLFFGSGTQLSVL.

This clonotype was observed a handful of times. The CDR3: CSARDGGNGSTGELFF. CDR3 sequence (DNA): TGCAGTGCTAGAGATGGGGGGAACGGGAGCACCGGGGAGCTGTTTTTT. V gene TRBV20-1 combines with J gene TRBJ2-2; TRBD2 might be the D (6 bases). CDR1 and CDR2 from the germline V gene are DFQATT and SNEGSKA (reference sequence). This CDR3 contains 16 residues. Trimming removed 0 bases from V and 4 bases from J, with 15 bases in between.

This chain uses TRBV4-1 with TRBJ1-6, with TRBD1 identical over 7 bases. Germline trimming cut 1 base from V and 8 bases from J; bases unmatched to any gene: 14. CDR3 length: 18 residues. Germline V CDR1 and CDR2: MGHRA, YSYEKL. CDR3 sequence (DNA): TGCGCCAGCAGCCAAGGAGCCGAAGGGGGCAGGTTGGATTCACCCCTCCACTTT. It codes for CASSQGAEGGRLDSPLHF.

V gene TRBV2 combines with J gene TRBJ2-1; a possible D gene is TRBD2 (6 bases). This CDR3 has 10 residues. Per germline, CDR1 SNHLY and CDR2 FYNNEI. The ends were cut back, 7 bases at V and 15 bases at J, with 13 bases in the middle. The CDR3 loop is CASTGQGGFF. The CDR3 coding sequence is TGTGCCAGCACCGGGCAGGGAGGGTTCTTC.

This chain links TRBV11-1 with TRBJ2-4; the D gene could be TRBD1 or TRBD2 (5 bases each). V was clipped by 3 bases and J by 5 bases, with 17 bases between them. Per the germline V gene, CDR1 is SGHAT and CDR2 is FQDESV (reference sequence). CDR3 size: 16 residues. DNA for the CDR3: TGTGCCAGCAGCTTTTCGGGACCCGGGTTGGAAAACATTCAGTACTTC. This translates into CASSFSGPGLENIQYF. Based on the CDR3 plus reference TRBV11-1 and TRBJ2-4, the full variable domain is EAEVAQSPRYKITEKSQAVAFWCDPISGHATLYWYRQILGQGPELLVQFQDESVVDDSQLPKDRFSAERLKGVDSTLKIQPAELGDSAMYLCASSFSGPGLENIQYFGAGTRLSVL.